This T cell receptor beta chain is drawn from a study of blood T cell repertoires in COVID-19. Authors' data handling: Estimation of nucleated cell counts relied on the amplification of reference gene primers. The table came from immunoSEQ multiplex PCR; TCRdb's copy has only in-frame clones and leaves some out. The V and J calls and clone size come from that table; D and trimming were worked out from the DNA. The sample yields 130,000 or so clones, 88% seen once. Sequencing input: peripheral blood. This TCR came from a woman aged 60-70 years with acute or convalescent COVID-19.

CDR3 sequence: CASSVGGTGYTYGYTF. In nucleotides, the CDR3 is TGTGCCAGCAGCGTAGGAGGGACAGGTTACACCTATGGCTACACCTTC. The rearrangement joins TRBV9 to TRBJ1-2, with TRBD1 matching over 8 bases. The CDR3 contains 16 residues. The V segment lost 0 bases and the J segment 4 bases; nucleotides outside the gene matches: 8. Per the germline V gene, CDR1 is SGDLS and CDR2 is YYNGEE.